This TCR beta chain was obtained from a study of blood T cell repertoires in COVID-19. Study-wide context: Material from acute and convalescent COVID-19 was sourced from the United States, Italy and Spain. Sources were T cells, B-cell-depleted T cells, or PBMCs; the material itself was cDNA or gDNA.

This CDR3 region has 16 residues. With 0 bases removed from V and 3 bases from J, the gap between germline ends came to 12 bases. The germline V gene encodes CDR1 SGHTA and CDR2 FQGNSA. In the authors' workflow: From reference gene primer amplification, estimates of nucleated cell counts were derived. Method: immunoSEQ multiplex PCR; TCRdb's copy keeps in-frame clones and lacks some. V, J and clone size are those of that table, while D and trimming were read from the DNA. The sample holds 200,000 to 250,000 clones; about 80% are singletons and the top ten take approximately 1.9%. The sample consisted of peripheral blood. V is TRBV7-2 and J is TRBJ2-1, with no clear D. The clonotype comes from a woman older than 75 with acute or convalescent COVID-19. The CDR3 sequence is CASSLAVEHLYNEQFF. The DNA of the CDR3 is TGTGCCAGCAGCTTAGCGGTCGAGCACCTCTACAATGAGCAGTTCTTC.